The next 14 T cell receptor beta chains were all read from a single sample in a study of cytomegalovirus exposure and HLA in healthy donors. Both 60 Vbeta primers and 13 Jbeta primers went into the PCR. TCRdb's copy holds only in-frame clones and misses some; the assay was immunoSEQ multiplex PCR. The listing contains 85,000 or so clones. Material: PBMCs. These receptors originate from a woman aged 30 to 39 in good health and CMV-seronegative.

CDR3 nucleotides: TGTGCCAGCTCACCCGGGACAGGGGCCTACGAGCAGTACTTC. Encoded protein: CASSPGTGAYEQYF. The chain couples TRBV18 to TRBJ2-7, with TRBD1 identical over 10 bases. The CDR3 consists of 14 residues. The germline CDR1 and CDR2 sequences are KGHSH and LQKENI. Trimming took 3 bases from V and 2 from J; bases not matched to a gene: 1.

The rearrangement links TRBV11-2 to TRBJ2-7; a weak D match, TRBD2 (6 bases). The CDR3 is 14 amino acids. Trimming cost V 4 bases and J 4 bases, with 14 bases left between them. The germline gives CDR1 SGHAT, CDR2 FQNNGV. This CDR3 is CASSSLGGKYEQYF. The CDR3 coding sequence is TGTGCCAGCAGCTCCCTCGGCGGGAAATACGAGCAGTACTTC.

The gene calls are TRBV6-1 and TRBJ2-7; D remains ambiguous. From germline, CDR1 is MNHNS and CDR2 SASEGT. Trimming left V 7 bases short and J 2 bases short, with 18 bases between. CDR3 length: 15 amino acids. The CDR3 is CASIQSDPSPYEQYF. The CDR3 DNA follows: TGTGCCAGCATCCAGTCAGATCCCTCTCCCTACGAGCAGTACTTC.

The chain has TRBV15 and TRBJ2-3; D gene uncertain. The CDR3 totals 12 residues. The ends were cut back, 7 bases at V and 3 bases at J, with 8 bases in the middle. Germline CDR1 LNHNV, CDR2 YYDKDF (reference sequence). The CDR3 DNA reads TGTGCCACCATGGGCCAAACAGATACGCAGTATTTT. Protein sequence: CATMGQTDTQYF.

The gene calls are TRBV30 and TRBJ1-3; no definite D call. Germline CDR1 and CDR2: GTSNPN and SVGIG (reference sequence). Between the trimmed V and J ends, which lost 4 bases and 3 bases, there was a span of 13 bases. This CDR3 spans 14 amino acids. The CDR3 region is CAWTLGAFGNTIYF. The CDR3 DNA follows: TGTGCCTGGACCCTCGGTGCATTTGGAAACACCATATATTTT.

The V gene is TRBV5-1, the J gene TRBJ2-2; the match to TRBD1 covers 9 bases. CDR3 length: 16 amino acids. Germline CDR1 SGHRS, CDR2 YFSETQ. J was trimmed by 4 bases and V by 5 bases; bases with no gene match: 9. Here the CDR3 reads CASRRPGQGVTGELFF. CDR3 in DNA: TGCGCCAGCAGGAGACCGGGACAGGGTGTCACCGGGGAGCTGTTTTTT.

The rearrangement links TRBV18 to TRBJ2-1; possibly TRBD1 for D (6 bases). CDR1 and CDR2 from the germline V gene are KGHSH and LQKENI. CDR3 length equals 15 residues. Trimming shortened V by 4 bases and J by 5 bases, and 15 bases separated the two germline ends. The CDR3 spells CASSLIGQNDNEQFF. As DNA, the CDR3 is TGTGCCAGCTCACTAATAGGACAGAACGACAATGAGCAGTTCTTC.

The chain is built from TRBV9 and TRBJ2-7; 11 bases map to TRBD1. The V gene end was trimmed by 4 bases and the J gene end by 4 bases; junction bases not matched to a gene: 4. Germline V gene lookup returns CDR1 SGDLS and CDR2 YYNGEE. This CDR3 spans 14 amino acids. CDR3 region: CASSSGTGGYEQYF. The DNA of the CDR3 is TGTGCCAGCAGCTCAGGGACAGGGGGGTACGAGCAGTACTTC.

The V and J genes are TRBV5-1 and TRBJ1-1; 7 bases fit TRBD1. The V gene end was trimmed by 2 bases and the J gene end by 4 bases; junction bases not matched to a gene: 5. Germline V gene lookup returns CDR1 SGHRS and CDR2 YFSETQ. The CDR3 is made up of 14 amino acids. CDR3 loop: CASSFDRVGTEAFF. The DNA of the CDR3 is TGCGCCAGCAGCTTTGACAGGGTGGGCACTGAAGCTTTCTTT.

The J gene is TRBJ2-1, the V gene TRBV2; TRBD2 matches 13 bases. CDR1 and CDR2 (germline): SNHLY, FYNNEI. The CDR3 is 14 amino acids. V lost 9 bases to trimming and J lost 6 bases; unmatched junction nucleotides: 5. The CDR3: CASPGLAGFNEQFF. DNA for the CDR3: TGTGCCAGTCCGGGACTAGCGGGGTTCAATGAGCAGTTCTTC.

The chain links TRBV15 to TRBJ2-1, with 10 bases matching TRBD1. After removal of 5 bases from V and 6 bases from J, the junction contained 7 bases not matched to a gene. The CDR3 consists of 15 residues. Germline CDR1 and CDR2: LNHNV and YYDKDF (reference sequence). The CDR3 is CATSLRQGAGNEQFF. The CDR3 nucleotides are TGTGCCACCAGCCTAAGACAGGGGGCTGGCAATGAGCAGTTCTTC.

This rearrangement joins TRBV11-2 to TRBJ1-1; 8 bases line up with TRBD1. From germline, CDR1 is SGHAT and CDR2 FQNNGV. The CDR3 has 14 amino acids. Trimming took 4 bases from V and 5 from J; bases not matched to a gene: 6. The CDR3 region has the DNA TGTGCCAGCAGCTCTTTCACAGGGGGGACTGAAGCTTTCTTT. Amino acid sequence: CASSSFTGGTEAFF.

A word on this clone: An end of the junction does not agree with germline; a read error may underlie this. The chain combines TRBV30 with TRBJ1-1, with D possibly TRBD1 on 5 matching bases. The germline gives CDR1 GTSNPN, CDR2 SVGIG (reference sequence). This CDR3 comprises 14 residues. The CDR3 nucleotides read TGTGCCTGGAGCCGGAAGGGGATGAACACTGAAGATTTCTTT. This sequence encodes CAWSRKGMNTEDFF.

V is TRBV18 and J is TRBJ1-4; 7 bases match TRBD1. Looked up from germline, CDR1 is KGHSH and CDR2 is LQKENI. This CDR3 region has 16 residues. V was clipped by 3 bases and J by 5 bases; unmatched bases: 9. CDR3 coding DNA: TGTGCCAGCTCACCTGGTCCGACAGGGAGAAATGAAAAACTGTTTTTT. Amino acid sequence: CASSPGPTGRNEKLFF.